The clone carrying this T cell receptor (beta chain) was counted a single time. These data originate in a study of T cell changes during pregnancy in multiple sclerosis. Here immunoSEQ multiplex PCR was the method, and the copy in TCRdb shows in-frame clones only, minus some. The table has around 20,000 clones, 88% seen once. The V segment lost 2 bases and the J segment 6 bases; nucleotides outside the gene matches: 6. Looked up from germline, CDR1 is SQVTM and CDR2 is ANQGSEA. The CDR3 is 14 residues long. The specimen was CD8+ T cells from peripheral blood mononuclear cells, collected after pregnancy. The sequence was obtained from a female donor in good health, enrolled as a control in a pregnancy study. J is TRBJ1-2 and V is TRBV29-1; 10 bases fit TRBD1. The CDR3 nucleotides are TGCAGCGTTGAACCCTTGGGACAGGGGCATGGCTACACCTTC. This translates into CSVEPLGQGHGYTF.